This entry features one T cell receptor (beta chain) sequence. This specimen belongs to a study of blood T cells in healthy people across ages. Study context: Capture by template switching was about one barcoded beta molecule per two T cells.

PCR was performed a second time for roughly 7 to 11 cycles using a sample-barcoded 5' primer and a J-beta primer mix. TCRdb recomputed calls from the 5' RACE reads with MiXCR, one row per CDR3 protein. The data hold some 1 million distinct CDR3 sequences, with 40% to 55% observed a single time. V dropped 10 bases and J dropped 0 bases, with 13 bases sitting between them. The CDR3 length is 15 residues. The germline CDR1 and CDR2 sequences are MDHEN and SYDVKM. Isolation per sample recovered at least 7 million PBMCs. This chain connects TRBV28 to TRBJ1-6; D gene unclear. This sequence originates from a woman in her fifties or sixties in good health. The sample consisted of blood. The CDR3 DNA reads as TGTGCCACAGGTCTTGGGAGCTCCTATAATTCACCCCTCCACTTT. Residues: CATGLGSSYNSPLHF.